These 17 T cell receptor beta chains were all obtained from the same sample, sequenced in a study of control samples from healthy donors and cancer patients. The repertoire was sequenced with immunoSEQ multiplex PCR; TCRdb's copy has only in-frame clones and lacks some. The repertoire holds under 65,000 clones, with 75% to 95% as singletons. Sample: PBMCs. These receptors came from a young man with colorectal cancer.

This rearrangement joins TRBV19 to TRBJ1-1, with D possibly TRBD1 on 5 matching bases. From germline, CDR1 is LNHDA and CDR2 SQIVND (reference sequence). This CDR3 has 14 residues. The V and J ends lost 5 bases and 2 bases respectively, with 12 bases between them. CDR3 protein: CASSHGAGNTEAFF. In DNA form, the CDR3 reads TGTGCCAGTAGTCATGGGGCGGGAAACACTGAAGCTTTCTTT.

The CDR3 DNA reads as TGTGCCAGCAGCCAAGTTGTGGGGGGCGTAGGGGCTGAGCAGTTCTTC. Translation: CASSQVVGGVGAEQFF. J is TRBJ2-1 and V is TRBV14; D assignment may be TRBD1 or TRBD2 (6 bases each). Between the trimmed V and J ends, which lost 1 base and 9 bases, there was a span of 19 bases. This CDR3 region has 16 residues. Germline V lookup: CDR1 SGHDN, CDR2 FVKESK.

The rearrangement uses TRBV3-1 (or the pseudogene TRBV3-2) and TRBJ2-3, with D unresolved. With 1 base removed from V and 5 bases from J, the gap between germline ends came to 7 bases. This CDR3 region has 13 residues. The germline gives CDR1 LGHDT, CDR2 YNNKEL (reference sequence). CDR3 in amino acids: CASSQVSGDTQYF. CDR3 coding DNA: TGTGCCAGCAGCCAAGTGTCTGGAGATACGCAGTATTTT.

A remark on this clone: The sample carries other DNA sequences with the same CDR3. This chain links TRBV7-2 with TRBJ1-5, with a tentative D call TRBD1 (5 bases). The germline V gene encodes CDR1 SGHTA and CDR2 FQGNSA. V was cut by 3 bases and J by 6 bases, with 9 bases left in between. The CDR3 runs 13 residues. In DNA, the CDR3 is TGTGCCAGCAGCTTGCAGGGACGTCAGCCCCAGCATTTT. Translation: CASSLQGRQPQHF.

This clone was counted once. The chain employs TRBV23-1 and TRBJ2-7; unclear D gene. TRBV23-1 is flagged as an ORF with uncertain function. CDR3 size: 14 residues. V dropped 8 bases and J dropped 2 bases, with 16 bases sitting between them. The CDR3 spells CASSESAEAYEQYV. The CDR3, as DNA: TGCGCCAGCTCTGAGTCCGCTGAAGCCTACGAGCAGTACGTC.

The J gene is TRBJ2-3, the V gene TRBV19, with D possibly matching TRBD2 (6 bases). Germline assignment: CDR1 LNHDA and CDR2 SQIVND (reference sequence). V was clipped by 4 bases and J by 0 bases, with 11 bases between them. The CDR3 runs to 15 residues. The CDR3: CASSTSGTSTDTQYF. The CDR3 nucleotides are TGTGCCAGTAGTACCTCCGGGACTAGCACAGATACGCAGTATTTT. The full variable domain, in which reference TRBV19 and TRBJ2-3 provide the parts outside the CDR3, is DGGITQSPKYLFRKEGQNVTLSCEQNLNHDAMYWYRQDPGQGLRLIYYSQIVNDFQKGDIAEGYSVSREKKESFPLTVTSAQKNPTAFYLCASSTSGTSTDTQYFGPGTRLTVL.

The chain combines TRBV14 with TRBJ2-1, with 7 bases matching TRBD2. The V and J ends lost 0 bases and 8 bases, in that order; junction bases with no gene match: 7. Germline CDR1 is SGHDN and CDR2 is FVKESK. The CDR3 runs to 15 residues. The CDR3 here is CASSQEVGGSDEQFF. DNA of the CDR3: TGTGCCAGCAGCCAAGAAGTGGGAGGGAGCGATGAGCAGTTCTTC.

A single count supports this clone. This chain uses TRBV15 with TRBJ2-3, with 7 nucleotides matching TRBD2. This CDR3 contains 15 residues. The V and J ends lost 0 bases and 1 base, in that order; junction bases with no gene match: 1. Germline V gene lookup returns CDR1 LNHNV and CDR2 YYDKDF (reference sequence). CDR3 loop: CATSRETSGTDTQYF. The CDR3 DNA reads as TGTGCCACCAGCAGAGAAACTAGCGGCACAGATACGCAGTATTTT.

The rearrangement uses TRBV7-9 and TRBJ2-3; tentative D call: TRBD1 (5 bases). Germline V gives CDR1 SEHNR, CDR2 FQNEAQ (reference sequence). The germline V and J ends were trimmed by 3 bases and 1 base, with 5 bases remaining between them. This CDR3 spans 13 amino acids. CDR3: CASSLTGTDTQYF. The CDR3 coding sequence is TGTGCCAGCAGCTTGACAGGCACAGATACGCAGTATTTT.

The chain employs TRBV21-1 and TRBJ1-1; TRBD1, the table's D call, lacks a check against the DNA. TRBV21-1 is shown as a pseudogene. The CDR3 covers 13 residues. This chain's CDR3 is CASSKTGNTEAFF. CDR3 DNA sequence: TGTGCCAGCAGCAAAACAGGGAACACTGAAGCTTTCTTT.

This chain links TRBV4-3 with TRBJ1-1; D gene unclear. Deletions cut 1 base from V and 6 bases from J, with 9 bases between. This CDR3 spans 13 amino acids. Germline V gene sequence: CDR1 LGHNA, CDR2 YSLEER. CDR3 residues: CASSQVFDSEAFF. The CDR3 DNA follows: TGCGCCAGCAGCCAAGTATTCGATTCTGAAGCTTTCTTT.

The chain couples TRBV6-6 to TRBJ1-3; D remains ambiguous. The germline V gene encodes CDR1 MNHNY and CDR2 SVGAGI (reference sequence). This CDR3 spans 14 amino acids. V lost 2 bases to trimming and J lost 1 base, with 6 bases between them. CDR3 bases: TGTGCCAGCAGTTACGGCCTTTCTGGAAACACCATATATTTT. Amino acids: CASSYGLSGNTIYF.

This chain connects TRBV30 to TRBJ1-6; 8 nucleotides align to TRBD1. After removal of 2 bases from V and 10 bases from J, the junction contained 13 bases not matched to a gene. CDR3 length equals 16 residues. Germline CDR1 and CDR2: GTSNPN and SVGIG (reference sequence). This CDR3 reads CAWSTLSGTGGSPLHF. In nucleotides, the CDR3 is TGTGCCTGGAGTACACTTTCCGGGACAGGCGGCTCACCCCTCCACTTT.

The chain uses TRBV12-3 or TRBV12-4 and TRBJ1-1; D is ambiguous. Trimming removed 8 bases from V and 6 bases from J, with 10 bases in between. The CDR3 has 11 residues. CDR3 protein: CASGQSSEAFF. The CDR3 nucleotides are TGTGCCAGCGGCCAATCATCTGAAGCTTTCTTT.

The rearrangement links TRBV3-1 (or the pseudogene TRBV3-2) to TRBJ1-2; no definite D call. The V end was cut by 4 bases, the J end by 4 bases, with 7 bases between. The germline CDR1 and CDR2 sequences are LGHDT and YNNKEL (reference sequence). CDR3 size: 12 residues. CDR3 sequence (DNA): TGTGCCAGCAGCCTATATTCCTATGGCTACACCTTC. It codes for CASSLYSYGYTF.

The rearrangement uses TRBV29-1 and TRBJ1-2; D remains unclear. Germline CDR1 SQVTM, CDR2 ANQGSEA. V dropped 8 bases and J dropped 8 bases, with 18 bases sitting between them. The CDR3 contains 12 residues. CDR3 loop: CSTSDRTGGYTF. The CDR3 region has the DNA TGCAGCACATCAGACCGAACCGGAGGCTACACCTTC. Combining the CDR3 with reference TRBV29-1 and TRBJ1-2 gives the whole variable domain SAVISQKPSRDICQRGTSLTIQCQVDSQVTMMFWYRQQPGQSLTLIATANQGSEATYESGFVIDKFPISRPNLTFSTLTVSNMSPEDSSIYLCSTSDRTGGYTFGSGTRLTVV.

This clone was counted once. The CDR3 DNA reads as TGTGCCTGGAGAGGGGGGGATTGGACCGCGAACACTGAAGCTTTCTTT. Its translation is CAWRGGDWTANTEAFF. V usage is TRBV30 and J usage is TRBJ1-1, with D possibly TRBD1 on 6 matching bases. Trimming cost V 3 bases and J 1 base, with 18 bases left between them. Germline V gene sequence: CDR1 GTSNPN, CDR2 SVGIG (reference sequence). CDR3 length: 16 amino acids.